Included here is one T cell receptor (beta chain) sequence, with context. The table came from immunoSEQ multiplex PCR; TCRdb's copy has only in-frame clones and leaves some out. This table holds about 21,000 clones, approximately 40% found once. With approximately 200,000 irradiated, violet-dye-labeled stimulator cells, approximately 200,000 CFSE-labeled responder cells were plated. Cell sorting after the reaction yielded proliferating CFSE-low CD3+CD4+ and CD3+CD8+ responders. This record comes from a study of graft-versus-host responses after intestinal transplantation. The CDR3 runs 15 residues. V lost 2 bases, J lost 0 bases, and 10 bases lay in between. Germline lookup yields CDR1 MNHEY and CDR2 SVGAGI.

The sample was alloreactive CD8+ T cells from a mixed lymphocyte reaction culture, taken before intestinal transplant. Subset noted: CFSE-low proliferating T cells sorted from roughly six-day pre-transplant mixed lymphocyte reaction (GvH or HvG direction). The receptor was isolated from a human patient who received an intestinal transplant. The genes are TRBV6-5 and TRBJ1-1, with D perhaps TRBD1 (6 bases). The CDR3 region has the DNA TGTGCCAGCAGTTACGGGCAGGGGATGAACACTGAAGCTTTCTTT. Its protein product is CASSYGQGMNTEAFF.